The table lists the clone carrying this T cell receptor (beta chain) with many counts. Its antigen is undetermined. This specimen belongs to a study of regulatory T cells in long-lasting Graves disease. Overall study results and limits: Persistent patients had more shared public clonotypes (under 3,000) than new patients (around 1,000). Peripheral blood alone, not thyroid tissue, underwent study.

Regarding time point: newly diagnosed GD, antithyroid drugs for less than 3 months. Following extraction of RNA from PBMCs, that RNA was used to make the TCR library. Relying on iRepertoire HTBI primers and Arm-PCR of CDR3 regions, the team built TCR beta libraries. One entry per CDR3 protein, called by TCRdb with MiXCR from the multiplex PCR reads. This sample has roughly 610,000 distinct CDR3 sequences; roughly 15% occur once, and the top ten carry around a sixth. This same sample was also part of a study on T cells in Graves' hyperthyroidism and ophthalmopathy. From that report: Hyperthyroidism in the patients, aged 18 to 65, was newly diagnosed and under 2 months in duration. The TCR CDR3 first-round RT-PCR relied on the HTBI primer set.

Sample: peripheral blood mononuclear cells (PBMCs), taken at new diagnosis, from a patient treated with antithyroid drugs. The sequence came from a woman aged 25 to 45 with Graves disease.

The CDR3, as DNA: TGTGCCAGCAGCCAAGAGTATTCGGTAGGGACCACTGAAGCTTTCTTT. This encodes CASSQEYSVGTTEAFF. The chain employs TRBV3-1 and TRBJ1-1; D might be TRBD1 (5 bases). This CDR3 has 16 amino acids. CDR1 and CDR2 from the germline V gene are LGHDT and YNNKEL (reference sequence). The germline V and J ends were trimmed by 0 bases and 4 bases, with 15 bases remaining between them.